These T cell receptor beta chains were read from a single sample in a study of T-cell reconstitution after alpha-beta-depleted transplantation in children. MiXCR, applied by TCRdb to the PCR reads, yields one record per CDR3 protein. The top ten hold roughly 4.5% of the sample, which has about 360,000 distinct CDR3 sequences, more than 10% seen once. The source was PBMCs, collected from the stem cell graft. The receptors here all came from a human donor who donated a stem cell graft to a child with Fanconi anemia. The CDR3 runs from the conserved cysteine through the conserved F or W. The D gene is left open where the match is weak. Some rows mark clone size as missing; the rest say once, few, many or name a class of expanded clone.

abundance,d_gene,v_gene,j_gene,CDR3aa,CDR3nt
.,.,TRBV5-5,TRBJ2-2,CASSLERGANTGELFF,TGTGCCAGCAGCTTGGAGAGGGGGGCAAACACCGGGGAGCTGTTTTTT
many,.,TRBV18,TRBJ2-5,CASSPGNRQETQYF,TGTGCCAGCTCACCTGGGAACAGACAAGAGACCCAGTACTTC
many,.,TRBV2,TRBJ2-5,CASSGEGQETQYF,TGTGCCAGCAGTGGAGAAGGACAAGAGACCCAGTACTTC
.,TRBD1,TRBV5-5,TRBJ1-2,CASRAGTDLGYTF,TGTGCCAGCAGGGCCGGGACAGACCTTGGCTACACCTTC
many,TRBD1,TRBV25-1,TRBJ2-5,CASSDRDRQETQYF,TGTGCCAGCAGTGACCGGGACAGACAAGAGACCCAGTACTTC
many,.,TRBV6-2/TRBV6-3,TRBJ2-1,CASSLSPSNEQFF,TGTGCCAGCAGTCTTTCCCCATCCAATGAGCAGTTCTTC
few,.,TRBV6-1,TRBJ1-5,CASSERGESNQPQHF,TGTGCCAGCAGTGAAAGAGGTGAGAGCAATCAGCCCCAGCATTTT
.,.,TRBV12-5,TRBJ2-7,CASGLTPTTRYYEQYF,TGTGCTAGTGGCCTGACACCCACTACCCGATACTACGAGCAGTACTTC
few,.,TRBV5-1,TRBJ2-1,CASRSDGSSYNEQFF,TGCGCCAGCAGGTCCGACGGGAGCTCCTACAATGAGCAGTTCTTC
many,TRBD2,TRBV20-1,TRBJ2-1,CSAITSGGFSYNEQFF,TGCAGTGCTATCACTAGCGGGGGGTTCTCCTACAATGAGCAGTTCTTC
few,.,TRBV6-5,TRBJ1-4,CASSYSERNEKLFF,TGTGCCAGCAGTTACTCGGAGAGAAATGAAAAACTGTTTTTT
many,.,TRBV12-3/TRBV12-4,TRBJ1-5,CASTGYSNQPQHF,TGTGCCAGCACGGGCTATAGCAATCAGCCCCAGCATTTT
.,TRBD2,TRBV5-1,TRBJ2-1,CASSLTRAGGDNEQFF,TGCGCCAGCAGCTTGACCAGAGCGGGGGGGGACAATGAGCAGTTCTTC
many,TRBD1,TRBV9,TRBJ1-1,CASSLHKEVQGGRGTEAFF,TGTGCCAGCAGCCTCCATAAGGAGGTACAGGGGGGAAGGGGCACTGAAGCTTTCTTT
many,.,TRBV6-2/TRBV6-3,TRBJ1-1,CASSWGTENTEAFF,TGTGCCAGCAGTTGGGGGACCGAGAACACTGAAGCTTTCTTT
.,TRBD2,TRBV4-3,TRBJ2-2,CASSQDGGGLAGELFF,TGCGCCAGCAGCCAAGATGGGGGGGGGTTGGCCGGGGAGCTGTTTTTT
few,.,TRBV5-6,TRBJ1-4,CASSLERSATNEKLFF,TGTGCCAGCAGCTTGGAAAGGTCTGCAACTAATGAAAAACTGTTTTTT
.,.,TRBV9,TRBJ1-1,CASSVSGLRGTEAFF,TGTGCCAGCAGCGTGTCCGGGCTCCGGGGCACTGAAGCTTTCTTT
few,TRBD2,TRBV18,TRBJ2-7,CASSTRGLVSYEQYF,TGTGCCAGCTCCACCCGGGGACTAGTCTCCTACGAGCAGTACTTC
many,.,TRBV3-1,TRBJ1-5,CASSQGQLSNQPQHF,TGTGCCAGCAGCCAAGGTCAGCTTTCCAATCAGCCCCAGCATTTT
few,TRBD1,TRBV29-1,TRBJ2-3,CSVEELGQDTDTQYF,TGCAGCGTTGAAGAATTGGGACAGGACACAGATACGCAGTATTTT
few,.,TRBV13,TRBJ1-3,CASSAPGSLSGNTIYF,TGTGCCAGCAGCGCGCCAGGGTCCCTCTCTGGAAACACCATATATTTT
.,TRBD1,TRBV6-2/TRBV6-3,TRBJ1-5,CASRPTGGHQPQHF,TGTGCCAGCAGGCCAACAGGGGGGCATCAGCCCCAGCATTTT
few,.,TRBV20-1,TRBJ1-6,CSATPRADSPLHF,TGCAGTGCTACTCCCAGGGCGGATTCACCCCTCCACTTT
once,.,TRBV7-9,TRBJ1-1,CASTGGARAEAFF,TGTGCCAGCACCGGGGGGGCGCGTGCTGAAGCTTTCTTT
.,.,TRBV29-1,TRBJ1-4,CSVVRSSTDEKLFF,TGCAGCGTTGTGAGGAGCTCCACCGATGAAAAACTGTTTTTT
few,TRBD2,TRBV7-2,TRBJ2-7,CASSLIAGEGAEQYF,TGTGCCAGCAGCTTAATCGCGGGAGAAGGCGCCGAGCAGTACTTC
few,TRBD2,TRBV3-1,TRBJ2-3,CASSPTGRGNTDTQYF,TGTGCCAGCAGCCCCACGGGGAGGGGCAACACAGATACGCAGTATTTT
.,.,TRBV4-2,TRBJ1-1,CASSPGLGDSEAFF,TGTGCCAGCAGCCCTGGGCTCGGCGACTCTGAAGCTTTCTTT
few,TRBD2,TRBV12-3/TRBV12-4,TRBJ2-1,CASTGGINEQFF,TGTGCCAGCACCGGGGGGATCAATGAGCAGTTCTTC
many,.,TRBV2,TRBJ1-1,CASSERGIPFF,TGTGCCAGCAGTGAAAGGGGGATTCCTTTCTTT
few,TRBD1,TRBV12-3/TRBV12-4,TRBJ2-3,CASKNHGTGTDTQYF,TGTGCCAGCAAAAACCACGGGACAGGCACAGATACGCAGTATTTT
.,.,TRBV7-2,TRBJ2-5,CASSRAGGFQETQYF,TGTGCCAGCAGCCGAGCAGGGGGGTTCCAAGAGACCCAGTACTTC
few,.,TRBV5-4,TRBJ1-1,CASSLVGYPEAFF,TGTGCCAGCAGCTTGGTGGGGTACCCTGAAGCTTTCTTT
.,.,TRBV11-2,TRBJ2-3,CASSSSGAAKYF,TGTGCCAGCAGTTCAAGTGGGGCAGCGAAGTATTTT
many,TRBD1,TRBV5-1,TRBJ1-6,CASRTGETAPLHF,TGCGCCAGCCGGACAGGGGAAACAGCACCCCTCCACTTT
many,.,TRBV12-3/TRBV12-4,TRBJ2-3,CASSLWDTQYF,TGTGCCAGCAGTTTGTGGGATACGCAGTATTTT
.,.,TRBV3-1,TRBJ2-4,CASSLATGRRLDIQYF,TGTGCCAGCAGCTTGGCGACGGGACGGCGGTTGGACATTCAGTACTTC
.,.,TRBV2,TRBJ1-2,CASSYTGTGSRGYTF,TGTGCCAGCAGTTACACCGGGACGGGCTCGCGTGGCTACACCTTC
.,.,TRBV11-1,TRBJ2-3,CASSFQPGPLNRYF,TGTGCCAGCAGCTTCCAGCCGGGACCCCTCAATCGGTATTTT
many,TRBD1,TRBV29-1,TRBJ2-5,CSVVGTDQETQYF,TGCAGCGTGGTTGGGACAGACCAAGAGACCCAGTACTTC
few,.,TRBV29-1,TRBJ1-1,CSVGGGREAFF,TGCAGCGTTGGAGGAGGAAGGGAAGCTTTCTTT
.,.,TRBV12-3/TRBV12-4,TRBJ2-2,CASSLGDLRVGLFF,TGTGCCAGCAGTTTAGGCGACCTTAGGGTGGGGCTGTTTTTT
many,.,TRBV7-9,TRBJ2-5,CASRRNQETQYF,TGTGCCAGCAGACGGAACCAAGAGACCCAGTACTTC
few,.,TRBV11-2,TRBJ1-3,CASSLGDAGNTIYF,TGTGCCAGCAGCTTAGGGGATGCTGGAAACACCATATATTTT
.,TRBD2,TRBV11-2,TRBJ2-7,CASRPTVAGSYEQYF,TGTGCCAGCAGACCGACCGTAGCGGGCTCCTACGAGCAGTACTTC
few,TRBD2,TRBV20-1,TRBJ2-7,CSADVAGGIYEQYF,TGCAGTGCCGATGTGGCGGGGGGCATCTACGAGCAGTACTTC
few,.,TRBV9,TRBJ2-2,CASSVWGAGGELFF,TGTGCCAGCAGCGTTTGGGGGGCGGGCGGGGAGCTGTTTTTT
many,.,TRBV4-2,TRBJ1-5,CASSQGSGSYSNQPQHF,TGTGCCAGCAGCCAAGGTTCAGGGTCTTATAGCAATCAGCCCCAGCATTTT
.,.,TRBV5-1,TRBJ2-5,CASSLVQAKGETQYF,TGCGCCAGCAGCTTGGTACAGGCTAAAGGGGAGACCCAGTACTTC
few,TRBD1,TRBV4-1,TRBJ1-5,CASSRSPPGQGNQPQHF,TGCGCCAGCAGCCGGTCACCCCCGGGACAGGGCAATCAGCCCCAGCATTTT
.,.,TRBV23-1,TRBJ1-2,CASRAPRDELPARYTF,TGCGCCAGCAGGGCTCCAAGGGACGAATTACCAGCTCGCTACACCTTC
few,TRBD1,TRBV20-1,TRBJ1-2,CSASQGGFYGYTF,TGCAGTGCTAGTCAGGGGGGATTTTATGGCTACACCTTC